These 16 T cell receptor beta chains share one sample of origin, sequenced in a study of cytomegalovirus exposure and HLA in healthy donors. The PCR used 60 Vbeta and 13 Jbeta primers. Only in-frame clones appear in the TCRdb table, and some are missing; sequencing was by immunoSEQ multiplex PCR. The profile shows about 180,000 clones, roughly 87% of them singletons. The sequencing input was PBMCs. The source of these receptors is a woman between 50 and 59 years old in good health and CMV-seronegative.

Written as DNA, the CDR3 is TGTGCCAGCAGTTTAACTAGCGGAGACAGCACAGATACGCAGTATTTT. Translation: CASSLTSGDSTDTQYF. V is TRBV28 and J is TRBJ2-3; 8 positions agree with TRBD2. The ends lost 2 bases at V and 0 bases at J; junction bases unmatched: 4. From germline, CDR1 is MDHEN and CDR2 SYDVKM. This CDR3 spans 16 amino acids.

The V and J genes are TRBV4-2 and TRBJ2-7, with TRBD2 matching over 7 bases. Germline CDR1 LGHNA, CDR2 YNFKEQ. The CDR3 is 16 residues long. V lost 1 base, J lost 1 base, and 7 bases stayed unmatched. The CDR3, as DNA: TGTGCCAGCAGCCAAGGAACGGGAGGAACTTCCTACGAGCAGTACTTC. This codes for CASSQGTGGTSYEQYF.

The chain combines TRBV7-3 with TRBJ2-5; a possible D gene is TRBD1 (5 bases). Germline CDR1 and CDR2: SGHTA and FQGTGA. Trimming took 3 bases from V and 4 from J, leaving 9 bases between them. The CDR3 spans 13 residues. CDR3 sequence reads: CASSFQGGETQYF. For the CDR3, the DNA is TGTGCCAGCAGCTTTCAGGGCGGAGAGACCCAGTACTTC. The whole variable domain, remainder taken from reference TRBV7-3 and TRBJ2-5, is GAGVSQTPSNKVTEKGKYVELRCDPISGHTALYWYRQSLGQGPEFLIYFQGTGAADDSGLPNDRFFAVRPEGSVSTLKIQRTERGDSAVYLCASSFQGGETQYFGPGTRLLVL.

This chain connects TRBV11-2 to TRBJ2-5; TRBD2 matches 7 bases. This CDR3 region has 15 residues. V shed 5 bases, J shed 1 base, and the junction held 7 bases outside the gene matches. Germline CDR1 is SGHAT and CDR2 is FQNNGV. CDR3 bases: TGTGCCAGCAGCATGAATCCGGGAGGCCAAGAGACCCAGTACTTC. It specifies CASSMNPGGQETQYF. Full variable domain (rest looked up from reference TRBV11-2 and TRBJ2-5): EAGVAQSPRYKIIEKRQSVAFWCNPISGHATLYWYQQILGQGPKLLIQFQNNGVVDDSQLPKDRFSAERLKGVDSTLKIQPAKLEDSAVYLCASSMNPGGQETQYFGPGTRLLVL.

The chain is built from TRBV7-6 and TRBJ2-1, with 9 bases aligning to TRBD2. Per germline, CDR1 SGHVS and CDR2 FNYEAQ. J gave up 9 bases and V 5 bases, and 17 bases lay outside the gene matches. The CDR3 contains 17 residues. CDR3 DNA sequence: TGTGCCAGCAGCCTGACCTTTAGCGGGAGCCAACGAACTGAGCAGTTCTTC. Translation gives CASSLTFSGSQRTEQFF.

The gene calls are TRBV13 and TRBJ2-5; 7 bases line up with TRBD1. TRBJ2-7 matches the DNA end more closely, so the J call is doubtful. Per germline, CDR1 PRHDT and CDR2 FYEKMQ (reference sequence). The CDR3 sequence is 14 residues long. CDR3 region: CASSRRDSLYEQYF. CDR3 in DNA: TGTGCCAGCAGCCGTCGGGACAGTCTCTACGAGCAGTACTTC.

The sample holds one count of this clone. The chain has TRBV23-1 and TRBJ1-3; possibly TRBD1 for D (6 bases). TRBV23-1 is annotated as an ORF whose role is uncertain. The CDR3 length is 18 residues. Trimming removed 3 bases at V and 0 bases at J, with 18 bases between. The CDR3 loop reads CASSQSGTPIYSGNTIYF. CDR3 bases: TGCGCCAGCAGTCAGTCCGGGACACCGATCTACTCTGGAAACACCATATATTTT.

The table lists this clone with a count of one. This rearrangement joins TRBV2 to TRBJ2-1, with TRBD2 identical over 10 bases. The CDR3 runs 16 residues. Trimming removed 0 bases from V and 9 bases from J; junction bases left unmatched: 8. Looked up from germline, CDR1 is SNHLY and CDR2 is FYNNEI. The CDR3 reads CASSEATSGMRSEQFF. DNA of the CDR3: TGTGCCAGCAGTGAAGCAACTAGCGGGATGAGGAGTGAGCAGTTCTTC.

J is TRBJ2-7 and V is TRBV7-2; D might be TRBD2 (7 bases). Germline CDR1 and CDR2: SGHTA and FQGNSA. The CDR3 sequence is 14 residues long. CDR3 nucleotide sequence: TGTGCGGGGGCACGTACTAGCGACCACTACGAGCAGTACTTC. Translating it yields CAGARTSDHYEQYF.

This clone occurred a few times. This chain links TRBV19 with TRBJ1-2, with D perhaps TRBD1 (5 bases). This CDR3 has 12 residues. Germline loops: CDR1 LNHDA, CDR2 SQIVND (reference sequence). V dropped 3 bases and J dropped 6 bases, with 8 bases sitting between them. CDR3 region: CASSIQGDGYTF. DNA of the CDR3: TGTGCCAGTAGTATTCAGGGTGATGGCTACACCTTC.

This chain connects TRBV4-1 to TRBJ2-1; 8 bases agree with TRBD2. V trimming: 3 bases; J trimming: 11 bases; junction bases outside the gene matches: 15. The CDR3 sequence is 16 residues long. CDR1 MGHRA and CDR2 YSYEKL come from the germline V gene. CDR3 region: CASSQDFSGNIMKQFF. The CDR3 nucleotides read TGCGCCAGCAGCCAGGACTTTAGCGGGAATATAATGAAGCAGTTCTTC.

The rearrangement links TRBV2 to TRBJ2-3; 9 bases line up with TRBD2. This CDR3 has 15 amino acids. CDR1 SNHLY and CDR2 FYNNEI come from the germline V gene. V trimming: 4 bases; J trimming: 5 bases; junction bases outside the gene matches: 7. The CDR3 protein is CASSVGLAGRDTQYF. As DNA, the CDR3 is TGTGCCAGCAGTGTAGGTCTAGCGGGGAGAGATACGCAGTATTTT.

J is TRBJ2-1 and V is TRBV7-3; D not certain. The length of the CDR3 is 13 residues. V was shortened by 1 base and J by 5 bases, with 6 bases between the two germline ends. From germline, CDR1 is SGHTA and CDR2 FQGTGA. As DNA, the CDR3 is TGTGCCAGCAGCTTAAGTCTTGACAATGAGCAGTTCTTC. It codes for CASSLSLDNEQFF.

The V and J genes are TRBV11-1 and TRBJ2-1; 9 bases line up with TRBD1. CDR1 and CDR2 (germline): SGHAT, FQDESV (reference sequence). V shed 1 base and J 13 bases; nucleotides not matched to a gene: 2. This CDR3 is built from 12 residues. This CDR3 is CASSLGDRVQFF. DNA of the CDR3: TGTGCCAGCAGCTTAGGGGACAGGGTACAGTTCTTC.

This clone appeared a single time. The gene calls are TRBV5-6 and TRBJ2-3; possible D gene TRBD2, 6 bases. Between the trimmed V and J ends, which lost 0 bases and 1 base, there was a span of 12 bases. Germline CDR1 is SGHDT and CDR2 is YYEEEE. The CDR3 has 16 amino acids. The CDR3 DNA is TGTGCCAGCAGCTTGGTGGCGGGGTTCGGCACAGATACGCAGTATTTT. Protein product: CASSLVAGFGTDTQYF.

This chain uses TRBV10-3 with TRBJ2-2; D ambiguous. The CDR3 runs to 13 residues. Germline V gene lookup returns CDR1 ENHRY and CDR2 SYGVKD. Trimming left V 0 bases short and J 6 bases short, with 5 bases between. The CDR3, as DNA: TGTGCCATCAGTGAGTCACGGGCCGGGGAGCTGTTTTTT. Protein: CAISESRAGELFF.